These T cell receptor beta chains were read from a single sample in a study of OX40 agonist ivuxolimab in advanced cancers. Assay: immunoSEQ multiplex PCR; the TCRdb copy retains only in-frame clones and omits some. The data hold over 95,000 clones, with roughly 90% observed a single time. Sequenced material: CD4+ or CD8+ T cells sorted from blood, taken in a trial of the OX40 agonist ivuxolimab. The receptors derive from an adult with an advanced solid tumor such as melanoma, head and neck, liver or kidney cancer. Each CDR3 is given with its conserved first and last residue. Clone size is not always given. Where it is, it says once, few, many or a class for expanded clones.

CDR3 protein: CATLRSATNEKLFF
clone size: -
J gene: TRBJ1-4
V gene: TRBV6-6

CDR3 protein: CASSMMGLAESLSSYNEQFF
clone size: -
J gene: TRBJ2-1
V gene: TRBV19

CDR3 protein: CASRYPTECQSEQYF
clone size: -
J gene: TRBJ2-7
V gene: TRBV11-3

CDR3 protein: CASSLVGTKETQYF
clone size: few
J gene: TRBJ2-5
V gene: TRBV11-2

CDR3 protein: CASSERWRGDTEAFF
clone size: few
J gene: TRBJ1-1
V gene: TRBV6-1

CDR3 protein: CASRGTGTSRKETQYF
clone size: -
J gene: TRBJ2-5
V gene: TRBV2

CDR3 protein: CASSLDYGTGGREQYF
clone size: -
J gene: TRBJ2-7
V gene: TRBV5-1

CDR3 protein: CASFLGTGSYNEQFF
clone size: -
J gene: TRBJ2-1
V gene: TRBV5-6

CDR3 protein: CAWSVPGRATF
clone size: -
J gene: TRBJ1-2
V gene: TRBV30

CDR3 protein: CASSLKTDTYEQYF
clone size: -
J gene: TRBJ2-7
V gene: TRBV7-9

CDR3 protein: CASRPQTGRGYTF
clone size: -
J gene: TRBJ1-2
V gene: TRBV27

CDR3 protein: CASSLVDGGEQYF
clone size: -
J gene: TRBJ2-7
V gene: TRBV11-1

CDR3 protein: CASSSRGGARSNQPQHF
clone size: -
J gene: TRBJ1-5
V gene: TRBV7-6

CDR3 protein: CSVEIDDRGSGNTIYF
clone size: -
J gene: TRBJ1-3
V gene: TRBV29-1

CDR3 protein: CASSLVGQGGTEAFF
clone size: -
J gene: TRBJ1-1
V gene: TRBV7-9

CDR3 protein: CASRRDLTGGTTEAFF
clone size: -
J gene: TRBJ1-1
V gene: TRBV19

CDR3 protein: CASSQDRGETQYF
clone size: -
J gene: TRBJ2-5
V gene: TRBV6-1

CDR3 protein: CASSYPYNEQFF
clone size: -
J gene: TRBJ2-1
V gene: TRBV7-8

CDR3 protein: CASLQTRGVSNQPQHF
clone size: -
J gene: TRBJ1-5
V gene: TRBV19

CDR3 protein: CASKTSSLAGVTQYF
clone size: once
J gene: TRBJ2-3
V gene: TRBV28

CDR3 protein: CASSLRGGVSGNTIYF
clone size: -
J gene: TRBJ1-3
V gene: TRBV5-5

CDR3 protein: CASSQVTAFSGNTIYF
clone size: -
J gene: TRBJ1-3
V gene: TRBV4-1

CDR3 protein: CASQRGNTEAFF
clone size: -
J gene: TRBJ1-1
V gene: TRBV18

CDR3 protein: CASGQRGFF
clone size: -
J gene: TRBJ1-1
V gene: TRBV5-4

CDR3 protein: CASSLNLGTGNNEQFF
clone size: -
J gene: TRBJ2-1
V gene: TRBV7-9

CDR3 protein: CASSYDRTPNYGYTF
clone size: -
J gene: TRBJ1-2
V gene: TRBV6-5

CDR3 protein: CAISSGPEEKLFF
clone size: -
J gene: TRBJ1-4
V gene: TRBV10-3

CDR3 protein: CASSLRQGFNGYTF
clone size: -
J gene: TRBJ1-2
V gene: TRBV6-5

CDR3 protein: CAWRTGTQSNEQFF
clone size: -
J gene: TRBJ2-1
V gene: TRBV30